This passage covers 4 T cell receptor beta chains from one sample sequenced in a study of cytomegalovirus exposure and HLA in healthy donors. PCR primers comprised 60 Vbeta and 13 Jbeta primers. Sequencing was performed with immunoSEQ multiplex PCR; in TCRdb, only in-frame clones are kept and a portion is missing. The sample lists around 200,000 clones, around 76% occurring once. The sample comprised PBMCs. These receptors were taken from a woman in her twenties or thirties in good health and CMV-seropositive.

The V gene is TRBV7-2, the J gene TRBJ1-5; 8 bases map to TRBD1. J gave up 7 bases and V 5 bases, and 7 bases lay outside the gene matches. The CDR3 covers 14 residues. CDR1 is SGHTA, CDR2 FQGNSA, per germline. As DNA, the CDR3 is TGTGCCAGCAGCCAGGACAGGGTGGGGCAGCCCCAGCATTTT. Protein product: CASSQDRVGQPQHF.

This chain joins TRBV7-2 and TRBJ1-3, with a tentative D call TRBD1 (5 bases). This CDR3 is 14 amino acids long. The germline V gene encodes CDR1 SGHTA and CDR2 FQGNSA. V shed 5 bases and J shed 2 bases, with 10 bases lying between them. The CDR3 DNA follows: TGTGCCAGCAGCGCCGACAGTCCTGGAAACACCATATATTTT. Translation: CASSADSPGNTIYF. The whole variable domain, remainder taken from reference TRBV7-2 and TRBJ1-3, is GAGVSQSPSNKVTEKGKDVELRCDPISGHTALYWYRQSLGQGLEFLIYFQGNSAPDKSGLPSDRFSAERTGGSVSTLTIQRTQQEDSAVYLCASSADSPGNTIYFGEGSWLTVV.

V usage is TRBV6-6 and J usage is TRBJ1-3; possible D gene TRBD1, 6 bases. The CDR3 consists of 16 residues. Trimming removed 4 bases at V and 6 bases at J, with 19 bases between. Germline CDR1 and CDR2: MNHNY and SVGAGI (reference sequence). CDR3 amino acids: CASSSYQDSLENTIYF. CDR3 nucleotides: TGTGCCAGCAGTTCTTATCAGGACAGTTTAGAAAACACCATATATTTT.

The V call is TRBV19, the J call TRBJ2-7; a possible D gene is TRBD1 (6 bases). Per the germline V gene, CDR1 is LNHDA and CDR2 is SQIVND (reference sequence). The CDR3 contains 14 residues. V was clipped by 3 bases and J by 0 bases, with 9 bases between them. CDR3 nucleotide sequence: TGTGCCAGTAGTATTGTAGGGGGCTCCTACGAGCAGTACTTC. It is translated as CASSIVGGSYEQYF. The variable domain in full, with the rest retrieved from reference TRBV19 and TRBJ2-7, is DGGITQSPKYLFRKEGQNVTLSCEQNLNHDAMYWYRQDPGQGLRLIYYSQIVNDFQKGDIAEGYSVSREKKESFPLTVTSAQKNPTAFYLCASSIVGGSYEQYFGPGTRLTVT.